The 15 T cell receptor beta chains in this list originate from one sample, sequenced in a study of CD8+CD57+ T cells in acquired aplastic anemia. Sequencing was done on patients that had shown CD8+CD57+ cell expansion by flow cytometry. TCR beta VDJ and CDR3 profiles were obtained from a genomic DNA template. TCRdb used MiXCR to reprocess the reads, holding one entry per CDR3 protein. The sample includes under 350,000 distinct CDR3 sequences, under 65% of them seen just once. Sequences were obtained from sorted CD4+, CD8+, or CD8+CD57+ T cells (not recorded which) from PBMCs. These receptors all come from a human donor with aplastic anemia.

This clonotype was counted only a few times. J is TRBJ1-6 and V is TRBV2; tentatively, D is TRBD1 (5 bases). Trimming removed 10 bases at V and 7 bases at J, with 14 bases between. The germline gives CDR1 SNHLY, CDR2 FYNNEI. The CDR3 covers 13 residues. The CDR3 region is CATTWTSNSPLHF. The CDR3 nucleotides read TGTGCCACCACCTGGACATCGAATTCACCCCTCCACTTT. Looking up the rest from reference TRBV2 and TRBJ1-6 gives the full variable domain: EPEVTQTPSHQVTQMGQEVILRCVPISNHLYFYWYRQILGQKVEFLVSFYNNEISEKSEIFDDQFSVERPDGSNFTLKIRSTKLEDSAMYFCATTWTSNSPLHFGNGTRLTVT.

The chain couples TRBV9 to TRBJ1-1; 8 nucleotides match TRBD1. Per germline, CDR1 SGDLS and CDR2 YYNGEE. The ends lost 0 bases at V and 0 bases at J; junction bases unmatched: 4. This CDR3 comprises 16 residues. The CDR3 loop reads CASSVGTGSLNTEAFF. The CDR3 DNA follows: TGTGCCAGCAGCGTAGGGACAGGGTCGTTGAACACTGAAGCTTTCTTT. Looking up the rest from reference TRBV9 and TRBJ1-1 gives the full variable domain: DSGVTQTPKHLITATGQRVTLRCSPRSGDLSVYWYQQSLDQGLQFLIQYYNGEERAKGNILERFSAQQFPDLHSELNLSSLELGDSALYFCASSVGTGSLNTEAFFGQGTRLTVV.

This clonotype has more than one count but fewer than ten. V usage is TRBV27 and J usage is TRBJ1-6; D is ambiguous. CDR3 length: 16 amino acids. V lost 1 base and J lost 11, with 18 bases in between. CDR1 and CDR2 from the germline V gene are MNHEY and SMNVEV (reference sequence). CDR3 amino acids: CASSLFSGVGMTPLHF. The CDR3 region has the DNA TGTGCCAGCAGTTTATTTTCAGGCGTGGGGATGACACCCCTCCACTTT.

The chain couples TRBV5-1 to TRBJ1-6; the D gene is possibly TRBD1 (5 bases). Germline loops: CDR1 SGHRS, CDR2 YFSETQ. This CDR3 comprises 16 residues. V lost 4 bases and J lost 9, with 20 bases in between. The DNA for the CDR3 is TGCGCCAGCAGCAAGGTTATGGGGGATATCGGTTCACCCCTCCACTTT. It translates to CASSKVMGDIGSPLHF.

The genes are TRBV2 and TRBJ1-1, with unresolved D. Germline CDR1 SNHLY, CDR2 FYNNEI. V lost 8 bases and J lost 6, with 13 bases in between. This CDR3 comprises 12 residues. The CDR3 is CASYSGRAEAFF. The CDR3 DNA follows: TGTGCCAGCTACAGCGGTAGGGCTGAAGCTTTCTTT.

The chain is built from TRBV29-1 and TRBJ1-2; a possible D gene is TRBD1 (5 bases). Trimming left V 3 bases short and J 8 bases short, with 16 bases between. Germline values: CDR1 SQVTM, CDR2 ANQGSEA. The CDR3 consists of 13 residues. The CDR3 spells CSVEGGAPEGYTF. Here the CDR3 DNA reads TGCAGCGTTGAGGGAGGGGCCCCTGAGGGCTACACCTTC. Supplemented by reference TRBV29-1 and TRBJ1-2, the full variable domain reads SAVISQKPSRDICQRGTSLTIQCQVDSQVTMMFWYRQQPGQSLTLIATANQGSEATYESGFVIDKFPISRPNLTFSTLTVSNMSPEDSSIYLCSVEGGAPEGYTFGSGTRLTVV.

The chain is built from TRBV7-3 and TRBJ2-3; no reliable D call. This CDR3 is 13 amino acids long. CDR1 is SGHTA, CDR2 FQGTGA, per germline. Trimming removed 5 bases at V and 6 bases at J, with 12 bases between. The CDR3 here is CASSLYLGDTQYF. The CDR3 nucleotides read TGTGCCAGCAGCCTTTATCTTGGGGATACGCAGTATTTT. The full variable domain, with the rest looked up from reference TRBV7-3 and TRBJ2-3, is GAGVSQTPSNKVTEKGKYVELRCDPISGHTALYWYRQSLGQGPEFLIYFQGTGAADDSGLPNDRFFAVRPEGSVSTLKIQRTERGDSAVYLCASSLYLGDTQYFGPGTRLTVL.

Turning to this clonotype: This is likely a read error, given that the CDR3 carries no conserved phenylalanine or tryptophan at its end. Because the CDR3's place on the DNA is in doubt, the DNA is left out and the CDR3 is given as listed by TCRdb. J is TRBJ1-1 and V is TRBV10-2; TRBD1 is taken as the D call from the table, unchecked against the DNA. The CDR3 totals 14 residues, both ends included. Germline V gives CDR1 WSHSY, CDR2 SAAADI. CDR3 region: CASKGDRPNTEASL.

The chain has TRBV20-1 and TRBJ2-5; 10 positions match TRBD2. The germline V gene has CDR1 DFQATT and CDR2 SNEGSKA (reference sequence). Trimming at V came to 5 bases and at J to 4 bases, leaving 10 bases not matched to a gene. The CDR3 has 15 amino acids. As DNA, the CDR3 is TGCAGTGCTTATCGGACTAGCGGTCTGGGAGAGACCCAGTACTTC. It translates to CSAYRTSGLGETQYF.

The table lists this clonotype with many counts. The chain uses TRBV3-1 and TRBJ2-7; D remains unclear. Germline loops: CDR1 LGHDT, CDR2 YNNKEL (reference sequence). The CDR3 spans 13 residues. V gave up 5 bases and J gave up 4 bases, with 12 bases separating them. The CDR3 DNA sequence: TGTGCCAGCAGCTGGCAAGGTCCTTACGAGCAGTACTTC. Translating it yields CASSWQGPYEQYF.

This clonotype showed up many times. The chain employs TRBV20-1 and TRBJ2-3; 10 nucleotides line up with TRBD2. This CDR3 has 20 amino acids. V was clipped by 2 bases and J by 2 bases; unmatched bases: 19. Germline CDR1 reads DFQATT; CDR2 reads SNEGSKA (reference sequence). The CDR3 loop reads CSARPPRGAGGGLATDTQYF. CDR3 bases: TGCAGTGCTAGACCTCCGAGGGGAGCGGGGGGGGGATTGGCCACAGATACGCAGTATTTT.

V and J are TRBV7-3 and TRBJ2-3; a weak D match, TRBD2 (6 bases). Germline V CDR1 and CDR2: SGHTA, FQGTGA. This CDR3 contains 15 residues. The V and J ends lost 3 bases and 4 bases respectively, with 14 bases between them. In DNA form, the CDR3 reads TGTGCCAGCAGCTTGGATTCTAGCGTCGCAGATACGCAGTATTTT. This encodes CASSLDSSVADTQYF.

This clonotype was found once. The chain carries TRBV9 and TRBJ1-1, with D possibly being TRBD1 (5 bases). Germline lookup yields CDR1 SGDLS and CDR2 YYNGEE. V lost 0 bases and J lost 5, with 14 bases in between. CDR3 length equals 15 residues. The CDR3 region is CASSVGAGSRTEAFF. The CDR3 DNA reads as TGTGCCAGCAGCGTAGGAGCAGGGTCGAGAACTGAAGCTTTCTTT. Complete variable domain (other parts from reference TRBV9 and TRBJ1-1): DSGVTQTPKHLITATGQRVTLRCSPRSGDLSVYWYQQSLDQGLQFLIQYYNGEERAKGNILERFSAQQFPDLHSELNLSSLELGDSALYFCASSVGAGSRTEAFFGQGTRLTVV.

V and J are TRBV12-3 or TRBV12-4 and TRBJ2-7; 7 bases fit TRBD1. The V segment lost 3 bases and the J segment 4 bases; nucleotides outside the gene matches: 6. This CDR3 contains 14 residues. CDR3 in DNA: TGTGCCAGCAGTTTGAGGACAGGAGTGTACGAGCAGTACTTC. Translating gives CASSLRTGVYEQYF.

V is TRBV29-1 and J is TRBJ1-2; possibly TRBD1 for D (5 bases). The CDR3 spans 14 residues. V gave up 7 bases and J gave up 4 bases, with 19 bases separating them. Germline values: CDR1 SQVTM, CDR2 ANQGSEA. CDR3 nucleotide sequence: TGCAGCGCCGAAGGTCCGGGGGGAGCCTATGGCTACACCTTC. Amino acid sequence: CSAEGPGGAYGYTF.